These T cell receptor beta chains were read from a single sample in a study of cytomegalovirus exposure and HLA in healthy donors. Using immunoSEQ multiplex PCR, the repertoire was profiled, and TCRdb retains in-frame clones only, with some absent. The sample carries about 190,000 clones, 75% to 80% recorded once. Material: PBMCs. Receptor source: a woman in her 30s in good health and CMV-seropositive. The CDR3 runs from the conserved cysteine through the conserved F or W. The order of the fields is V gene, clone size, J gene, CDR3 protein. Size values are once, few and many counts, or a class for expanded clones, and some rows have none.

V: TRBV4-2
size: -
J: TRBJ1-3
CDR3: CASSHAGQGGISGNTIYF

V: TRBV30
size: -
J: TRBJ1-1
CDR3: CAWTRQGGTEAFF

V: TRBV4-3
size: -
J: TRBJ2-1
CDR3: CASSQREGLAGVNQFF

V: TRBV19
size: -
J: TRBJ1-2
CDR3: CASFSEGSYGYTF

V: TRBV7-2
size: once
J: TRBJ1-2
CDR3: CASIKGAGKNYGYTF

V: TRBV6-5
size: -
J: TRBJ2-7
CDR3: CASSYGRVGTYEQYF

V: TRBV4-2
size: -
J: TRBJ1-4
CDR3: CASNQGMANEKLFF

V: TRBV4-3
size: -
J: TRBJ2-1
CDR3: CASSQDIPSGRLSYNEQFF

V: TRBV7-9
size: once
J: TRBJ1-6
CDR3: CASSLAVGSRPPLHF

V: TRBV11-1
size: -
J: TRBJ1-1
CDR3: CASSLAQYTEAFF

V: TRBV23-1
size: -
J: TRBJ2-7
CDR3: CASRKGQAYEQYF

V: TRBV5-4
size: -
J: TRBJ2-3
CDR3: CASSLRSSGGGTDTQYF

V: TRBV28
size: -
J: TRBJ2-1
CDR3: CASSLPLSYNEQFF

V: TRBV6-1
size: -
J: TRBJ2-7
CDR3: CASSSTGGSYEQYF

V: TRBV4-3
size: -
J: TRBJ2-7
CDR3: CASSQTTGSSYEQYF

V: TRBV9
size: -
J: TRBJ1-1
CDR3: CASSVGPDIRNTEAFF

V: TRBV19
size: few
J: TRBJ1-1
CDR3: CASSTGITEAFF

V: TRBV7-2
size: -
J: TRBJ1-1
CDR3: CASRFYTEAFF

V: TRBV7-2
size: -
J: TRBJ2-7
CDR3: CASSWGLAGGGEQYF

V: TRBV7-2
size: -
J: TRBJ2-2
CDR3: CASSLVRGGRTGELFF

V: TRBV30
size: -
J: TRBJ2-5
CDR3: CAWGGQSETQYF

V: TRBV7-2
size: -
J: TRBJ2-5
CDR3: CASSLVSLETQYF

V: TRBV19
size: -
J: TRBJ2-7
CDR3: CASSATGINEQYF

V: TRBV5-4
size: once
J: TRBJ2-5
CDR3: CASSMGQQETQYF

V: TRBV6-5
size: -
J: TRBJ2-5
CDR3: CASTLGAGGQETQYF

V: TRBV30
size: -
J: TRBJ1-2
CDR3: CACGTGPLYGYTF

V: TRBV28
size: -
J: TRBJ2-5
CDR3: CASSTTGQVQETQYF

V: TRBV19
size: -
J: TRBJ2-7
CDR3: CASSIEAGAIYEQYF

V: TRBV5-6
size: -
J: -
CDR3: CASSLMGTSVTYEQYF

V: TRBV27
size: -
J: TRBJ2-7
CDR3: CASRSGRAVHEQYF

V: TRBV4-1
size: once
J: TRBJ1-4
CDR3: CASSSGTPNEKLFF

V: TRBV4-1
size: -
J: TRBJ2-3
CDR3: CASSPRDRGRKDTQYF